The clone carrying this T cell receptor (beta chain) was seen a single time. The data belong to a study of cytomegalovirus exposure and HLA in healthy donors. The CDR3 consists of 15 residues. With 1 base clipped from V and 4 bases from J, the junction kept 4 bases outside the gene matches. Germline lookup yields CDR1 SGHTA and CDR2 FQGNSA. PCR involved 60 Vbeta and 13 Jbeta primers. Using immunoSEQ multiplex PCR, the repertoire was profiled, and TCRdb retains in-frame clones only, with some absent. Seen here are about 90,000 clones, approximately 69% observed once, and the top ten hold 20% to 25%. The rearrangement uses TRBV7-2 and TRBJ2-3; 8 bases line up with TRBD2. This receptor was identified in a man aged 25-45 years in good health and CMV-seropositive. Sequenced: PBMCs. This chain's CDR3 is CASSLDGGAADTQYF. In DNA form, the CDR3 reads TGTGCCAGCAGCTTAGACGGGGGGGCTGCAGATACGCAGTATTTT.